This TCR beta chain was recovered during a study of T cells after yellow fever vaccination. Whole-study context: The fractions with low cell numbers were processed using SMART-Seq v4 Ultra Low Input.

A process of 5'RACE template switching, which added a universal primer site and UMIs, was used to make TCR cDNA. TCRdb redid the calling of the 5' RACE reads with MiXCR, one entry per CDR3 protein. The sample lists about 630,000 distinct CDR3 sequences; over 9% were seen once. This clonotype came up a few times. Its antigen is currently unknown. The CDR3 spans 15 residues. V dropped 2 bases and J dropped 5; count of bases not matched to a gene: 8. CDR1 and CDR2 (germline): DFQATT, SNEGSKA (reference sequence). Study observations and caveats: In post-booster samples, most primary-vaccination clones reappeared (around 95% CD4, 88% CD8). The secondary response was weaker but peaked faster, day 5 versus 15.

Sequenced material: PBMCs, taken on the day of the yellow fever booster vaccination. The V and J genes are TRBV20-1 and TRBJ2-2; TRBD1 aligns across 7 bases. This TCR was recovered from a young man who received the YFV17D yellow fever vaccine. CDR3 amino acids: CSARWDRQLTGELFF. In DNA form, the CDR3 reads TGCAGTGCTAGATGGGACAGACAATTGACCGGGGAGCTGTTTTTT.